Below, one T cell receptor beta chain is given with its context. Its antigen is not known. The data belong to a study of shared clonotypes between healthy human individuals. Study-wide findings and caveats: Clonotypes shared by all four sorted-subset donors had higher generation probabilities than non-shared clonotypes.

Germline loops: CDR1 SGHRS, CDR2 YFSETQ. This CDR3 is built from 12 residues. The ends were cut back, 5 bases at V and 8 bases at J, with 10 bases in the middle. TCRdb keeps only in-frame clones here, not all; method: immunoSEQ multiplex PCR. Here the sample spans over a million clones, roughly 96% being singletons. J is TRBJ2-2 and V is TRBV5-1, with TRBD1 as a possible D gene (6 bases). The sequence was obtained from a man younger than 40 in good health. Specimen: naive CD4+ T cells sorted from blood. Subset meaning: CD45RA+ positively selected. CDR3 residues: CASRAGTGELFF. CDR3 nucleotides: TGCGCCAGCAGGGCCGGGACAGGGGAGCTGTTTTTT.